This T cell receptor (beta chain) was identified during a study of Graves' ophthalmopathy and Graves' hyperthyroidism. Transcripts of RNA were the source for amplifying TCR beta CDR3 regions. First-round RT-PCR relied on HTBI primers, and a second-round multiplex PCR came next. MiXCR, run by TCRdb on the multiplex PCR reads, gives a single entry per CDR3 protein. The data show under 400,000 distinct CDR3 sequences, about a sixth seen once. With 8 bases removed from V and 0 bases from J, the gap between germline ends came to 22 bases. Germline V gene lookup returns CDR1 MNHEY and CDR2 SMNVEV (reference sequence). The CDR3 totals 17 residues. No donor had other autoimmune disease, uncontrolled infection, pregnancy or lactation. Orbital computed tomography and thyroid ultrasound, along with TRAb, serum thyroxine and clinical symptoms, underpinned diagnosis. The sample holds many counts of this clonotype.

The rearrangement uses TRBV27 and TRBJ1-2, with D uncertain. This sequence originates from an adult man with Graves' ophthalmopathy. Specimen: peripheral blood. CDR3 in amino acids: CASPPPRSLIANYGYTF. The CDR3 nucleotides are TGTGCCAGCCCTCCCCCACGAAGTTTAATAGCTAACTATGGCTACACCTTC.